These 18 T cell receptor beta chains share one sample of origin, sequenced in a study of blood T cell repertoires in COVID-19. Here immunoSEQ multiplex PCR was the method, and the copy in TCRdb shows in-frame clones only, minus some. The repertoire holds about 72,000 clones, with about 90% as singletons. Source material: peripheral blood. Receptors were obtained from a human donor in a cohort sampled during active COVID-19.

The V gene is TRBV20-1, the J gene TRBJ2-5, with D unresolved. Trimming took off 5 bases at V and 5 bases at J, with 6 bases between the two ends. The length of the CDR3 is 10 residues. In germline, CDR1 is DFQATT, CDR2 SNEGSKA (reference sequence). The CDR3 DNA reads TGCAGTGCTCACCGGGAGACCCAGTACTTC. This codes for CSAHRETQYF.

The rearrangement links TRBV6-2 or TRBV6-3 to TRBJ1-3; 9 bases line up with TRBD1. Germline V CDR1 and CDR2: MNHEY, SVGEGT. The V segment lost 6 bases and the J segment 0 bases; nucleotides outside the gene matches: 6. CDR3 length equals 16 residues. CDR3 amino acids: CASSPGTGLSGNTIYF. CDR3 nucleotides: TGTGCCAGCAGCCCCGGGACAGGGCTCTCTGGAAACACCATATATTTT.

CDR3 loop: CASSEGFGTGGRGDYEQYF. CDR3 nucleotides: TGTGCCAGCAGTGAAGGTTTTGGGACAGGGGGTAGAGGGGACTACGAGCAGTACTTC. V gene TRBV2 combines with J gene TRBJ2-7, with 11 bases that match TRBD1. The CDR3 contains 19 residues. Germline loops: CDR1 SNHLY, CDR2 FYNNEI. Unmatched junction bases numbered 14, after V lost 1 base and J lost 3 bases.

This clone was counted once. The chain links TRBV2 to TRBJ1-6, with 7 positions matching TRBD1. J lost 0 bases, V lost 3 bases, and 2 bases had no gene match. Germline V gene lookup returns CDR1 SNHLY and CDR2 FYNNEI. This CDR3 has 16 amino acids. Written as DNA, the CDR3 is TGTGCCAGCAGTGAGAGGGACAGCTCCTATAATTCACCCCTCCACTTT. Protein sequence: CASSERDSSYNSPLHF.

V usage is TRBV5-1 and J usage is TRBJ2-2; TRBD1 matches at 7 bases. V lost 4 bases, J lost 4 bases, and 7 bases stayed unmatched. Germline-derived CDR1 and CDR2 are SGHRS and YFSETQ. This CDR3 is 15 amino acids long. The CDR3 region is CASSPLQGSTGELFF. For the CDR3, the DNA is TGCGCCAGCAGCCCTCTACAGGGGAGCACCGGGGAGCTGTTTTTT.

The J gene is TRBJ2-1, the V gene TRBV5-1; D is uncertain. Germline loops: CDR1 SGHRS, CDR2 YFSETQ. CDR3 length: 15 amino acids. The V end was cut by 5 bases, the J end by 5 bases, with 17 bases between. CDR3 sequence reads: CASRVMALNDNEQFF. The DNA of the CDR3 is TGCGCCAGCAGGGTCATGGCCTTGAACGACAATGAGCAGTTCTTC.

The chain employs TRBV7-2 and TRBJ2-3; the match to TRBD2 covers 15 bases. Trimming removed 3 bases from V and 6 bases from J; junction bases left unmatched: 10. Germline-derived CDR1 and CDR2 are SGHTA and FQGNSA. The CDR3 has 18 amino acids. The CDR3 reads CASSLTRGLAGGTDTQYF. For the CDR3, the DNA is TGTGCCAGCAGCTTGACCCGGGGACTAGCGGGGGGAACCGATACGCAGTATTTT.

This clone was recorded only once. The CDR3 bases are TGTGCCAGCAGCTCTAGTAGGGGGCTAGCGGGAGGGTACGAGCAGTACTTC. Protein product: CASSSSRGLAGGYEQYF. The chain joins TRBV11-2 to TRBJ2-7; TRBD2 aligns across 12 bases. The CDR3 extends over 17 amino acids. The germline V gene has CDR1 SGHAT and CDR2 FQNNGV. J was trimmed by 4 bases and V by 4 bases; bases with no gene match: 11.

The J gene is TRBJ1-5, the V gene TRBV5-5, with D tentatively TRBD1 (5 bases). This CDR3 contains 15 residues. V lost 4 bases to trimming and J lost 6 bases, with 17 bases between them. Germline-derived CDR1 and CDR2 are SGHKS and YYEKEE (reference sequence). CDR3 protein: CASSRHGGEGQPQHF. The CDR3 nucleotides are TGTGCCAGCAGCAGACATGGAGGGGAGGGTCAGCCCCAGCATTTT.

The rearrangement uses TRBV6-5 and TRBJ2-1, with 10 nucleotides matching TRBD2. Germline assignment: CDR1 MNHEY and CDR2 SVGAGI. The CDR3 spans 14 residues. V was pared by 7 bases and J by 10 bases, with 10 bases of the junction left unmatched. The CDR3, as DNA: TGTGCCAGCAAGCTAGCGGGAGAGGCTGAGGAGCAGTTCTTC. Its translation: CASKLAGEAEEQFF.

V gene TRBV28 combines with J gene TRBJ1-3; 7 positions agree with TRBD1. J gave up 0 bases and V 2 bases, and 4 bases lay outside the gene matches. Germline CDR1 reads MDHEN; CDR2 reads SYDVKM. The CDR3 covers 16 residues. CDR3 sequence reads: CASSLLRQGSGNTIYF. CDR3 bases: TGTGCCAGCAGTTTACTAAGACAGGGCTCTGGAAACACCATATATTTT.

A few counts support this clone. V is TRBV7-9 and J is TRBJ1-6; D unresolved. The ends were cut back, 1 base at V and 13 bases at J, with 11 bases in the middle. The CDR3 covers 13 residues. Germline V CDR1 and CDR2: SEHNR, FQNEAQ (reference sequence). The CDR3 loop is CASSLERTYPLHF. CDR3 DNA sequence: TGTGCCAGCAGCTTAGAGCGCACCTACCCCCTCCACTTT. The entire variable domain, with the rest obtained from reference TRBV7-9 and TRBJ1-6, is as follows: DTGVSQNPRHKITKRGQNVTFRCDPISEHNRLYWYRQTLGQGPEFLTYFQNEAQLEKSRLLSDRFSAERPKGSFSTLEIQRTEQGDSAMYLCASSLERTYPLHFGNGTRLTVT.

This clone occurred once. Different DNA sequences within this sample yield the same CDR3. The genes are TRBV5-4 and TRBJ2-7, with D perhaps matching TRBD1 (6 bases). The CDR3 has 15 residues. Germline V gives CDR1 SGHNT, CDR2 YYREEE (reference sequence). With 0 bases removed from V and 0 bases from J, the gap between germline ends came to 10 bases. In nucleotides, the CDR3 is TGTGCCAGCAGCTTGGGAACAGGGATCTCCTACGAGCAGTACTTC. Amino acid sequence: CASSLGTGISYEQYF.

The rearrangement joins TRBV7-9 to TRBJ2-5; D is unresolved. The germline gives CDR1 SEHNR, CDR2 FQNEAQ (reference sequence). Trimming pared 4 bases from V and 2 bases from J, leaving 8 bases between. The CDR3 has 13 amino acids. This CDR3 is CASSYDTQETQYF. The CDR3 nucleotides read TGTGCCAGCAGCTATGACACACAAGAGACCCAGTACTTC.

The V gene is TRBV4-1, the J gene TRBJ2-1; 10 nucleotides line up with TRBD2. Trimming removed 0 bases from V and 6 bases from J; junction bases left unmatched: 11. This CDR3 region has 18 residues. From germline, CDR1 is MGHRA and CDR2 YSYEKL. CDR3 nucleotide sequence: TGCGCCAGCAGCCAAGAATCTAGCGGGAGAAGGTATGGCAATGAGCAGTTCTTC. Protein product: CASSQESSGRRYGNEQFF.

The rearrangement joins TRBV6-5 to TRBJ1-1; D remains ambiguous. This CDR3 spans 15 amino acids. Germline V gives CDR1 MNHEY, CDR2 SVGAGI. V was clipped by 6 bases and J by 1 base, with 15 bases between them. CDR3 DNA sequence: TGTGCCAGCAGACCCGACCGTAGCTCGAACACTGAAGCTTTCTTT. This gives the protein CASRPDRSSNTEAFF.

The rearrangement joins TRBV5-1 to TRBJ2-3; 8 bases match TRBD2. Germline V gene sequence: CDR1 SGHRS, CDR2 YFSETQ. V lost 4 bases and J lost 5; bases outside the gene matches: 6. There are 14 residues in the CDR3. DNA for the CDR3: TGCGCCAGCAGCCCGACCACTAGCGGAGATACGCAGTATTTT. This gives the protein CASSPTTSGDTQYF.

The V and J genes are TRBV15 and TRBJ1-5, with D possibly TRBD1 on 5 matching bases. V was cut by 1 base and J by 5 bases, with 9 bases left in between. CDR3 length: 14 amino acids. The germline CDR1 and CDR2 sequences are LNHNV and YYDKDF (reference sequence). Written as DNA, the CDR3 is TGTGCCACCAGCAGAGGACAGTTTTATCAGCCCCAGCATTTT. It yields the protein CATSRGQFYQPQHF.